This T cell receptor beta chain originates from a study of regulatory T cells in long-lasting Graves disease. Time point specified: persistent/refractory GD, antithyroid drugs over 5 years with positive TRAb. Preparation of the TCR library used RNA extracted from PBMCs. Assembly of TCR beta libraries relied on iRepertoire HTBI primers together with Arm-PCR of CDR3 regions. In the original processing: From all samples, identification returned over 11 TRBJ and approximately 67 TRBV segments. Each CDR3 protein is one row after TCRdb ran MiXCR on the multiplex PCR reads. These V and J calls are TCRdb output, not the study's own analysis. This table has about 660,000 distinct CDR3 sequences, around 32% appearing once. As to this clonotype: The antigen is undetermined.

Trimming removed 4 bases from V and 4 bases from J, with 16 bases in between. The CDR3 has 15 residues. Germline V CDR1 and CDR2: LGHDT, YNNKEL (reference sequence). Overall study findings and caveats: TRBV28, TRBJ1-2 and TRBJ2-5 were segments that persistent disease favored.

The sample here was peripheral blood mononuclear cells (PBMCs), taken when the disease was refractory, from a patient treated with antithyroid drugs. The sequence came from a female donor with Graves disease. The V gene is TRBV3-1, the J gene TRBJ1-1; TRBD1 is a possible D gene (6 bases). The CDR3 coding sequence is TGTGCCAGCAGCCTAACGGGACACCCCGGCACTGAAGCTTTCTTT. Translating gives CASSLTGHPGTEAFF.